Sequencing of this TCR beta chain was carried out in a study of control samples from healthy donors and cancer patients. Assay: immunoSEQ multiplex PCR; the TCRdb copy retains only in-frame clones and omits some. The sample has about 54,000 clones, approximately 96% seen once; the top ten hold 1.5% to 2%. V gave up 4 bases and J gave up 8 bases, with 9 bases separating them. CDR1 and CDR2 (germline): SEHNR, FQNEAQ (reference sequence). This CDR3 has 12 residues. Material for sequencing was blood. The V gene is TRBV7-9, the J gene TRBJ2-1; a weak D match, TRBD2 (6 bases). This receptor was obtained from a woman in her 30s in good health. CDR3 nucleotide sequence: TGTGCCAGCAGCTCTGGGGGGTATGAGCAGTTCTTC. Translating gives CASSSGGYEQFF. Drawing the rest from reference TRBV7-9 and TRBJ2-1, the complete variable domain is DTGVSQNPRHKITKRGQNVTFRCDPISEHNRLYWYRQTLGQGPEFLTYFQNEAQLEKSRLLSDRFSAERPKGSFSTLEIQRTEQGDSAMYLCASSSGGYEQFFGPGTRLTVL.